What follows are 12 T cell receptor beta chains derived from one specimen sequenced in a study of response to subunit inactivated influenza vaccine. Using its own MiXCR run on the RT-PCR reads, TCRdb lists one record per CDR3 protein. Of hundreds of thousands of distinct CDR3 sequences in the sample, about a sixth are singletons; the top ten hold around a tenth. This specimen consisted of PBMCs from blood, obtained 11 to 12 days after vaccination. These receptors all come from a man over 45 who received an inactivated influenza vaccine.

This chain joins TRBV2 and TRBJ1-2, with a weak D call TRBD1 (5 bases). CDR1 is SNHLY, CDR2 FYNNEI, per germline. V lost 3 bases, J lost 3 bases, and 20 bases lay in between. CDR3 size: 17 residues. CDR3 nucleotides: TGTGCCAGCAGTGACCCCCTCGACAGTCTAAACGACTATGGCTACACCTTC. Amino acids: CASSDPLDSLNDYGYTF.

This clonotype was seen a handful of times. This chain joins TRBV28 and TRBJ1-2; TRBD1 matches at 7 bases. Germline lookup yields CDR1 MDHEN and CDR2 SYDVKM. The CDR3 is made up of 11 amino acids. CDR3 protein: CTTGFNYGYTF. In nucleotides, the CDR3 is TGTACGACAGGGTTTAACTATGGCTACACCTTC.

There are a few counts of this clonotype. The CDR3 sequence is CASSLVSTSGSETQYF. In DNA form, the CDR3 reads TGTGCCAGCAGCTTAGTTTCGACTAGCGGGAGCGAGACCCAGTACTTC. The chain recombines TRBV7-2 with TRBJ2-5, with 12 bases fitting TRBD2. In germline, CDR1 is SGHTA, CDR2 FQGNSA. The V gene end was trimmed by 1 base and the J gene end by 5 bases; junction bases not matched to a gene: 5. The length of the CDR3 is 16 residues. The variable domain in full, completed from reference TRBV7-2 and TRBJ2-5, reads GAGVSQSPSNKVTEKGKDVELRCDPISGHTALYWYRQSLGQGLEFLIYFQGNSAPDKSGLPSDRFSAERTGGSVSTLTIQRTQQEDSAVYLCASSLVSTSGSETQYFGPGTRLLVL.

V and J are TRBV29-1 and TRBJ2-7; possible D gene TRBD1, 5 bases. The length of the CDR3 is 11 residues. Trimming took 6 bases from V and 3 from J, leaving 9 bases between them. Per germline, CDR1 SQVTM and CDR2 ANQGSEA. CDR3 in DNA: TGCAGCGTCGTAACAGGCTACGAGCAGTACTTC. The encoded protein is CSVVTGYEQYF.

This clonotype came up many times. The V gene is TRBV28, the J gene TRBJ2-2, with TRBD2 matching over 8 bases. This CDR3 comprises 15 residues. Germline CDR1 MDHEN, CDR2 SYDVKM. V dropped 2 bases and J dropped 6; count of bases not matched to a gene: 5. The CDR3 bases are TGTGCCAGCAGTTTAGCGGGGGGAGACGCCGGGGAGCTGTTTTTT. Translation gives CASSLAGGDAGELFF. Complete variable domain (other parts from reference TRBV28 and TRBJ2-2): DVKVTQSSRYLVKRTGEKVFLECVQDMDHENMFWYRQDPGLGLRLIYFSYDVKMKEKGDIPEGYSVSREKKERFSLILESASTNQTSMYLCASSLAGGDAGELFFGEGSRLTVL.

This rearrangement joins TRBV14 to TRBJ2-3; tentative D call: TRBD1 (6 bases). Germline CDR1 is SGHDN and CDR2 is FVKESK. Trimming took 4 bases from V and 4 from J, leaving 15 bases between them. The CDR3 consists of 15 residues. Here the CDR3 DNA reads TGTGCCAGCAGCCGAAGGGGGATCAACGCAGATACGCAGTATTTT. Its translation: CASSRRGINADTQYF.

This chain uses TRBV4-2 with TRBJ2-3, with 11 bases fitting TRBD2. This CDR3 spans 18 amino acids. V lost 1 base and J lost 0; bases outside the gene matches: 6. Per germline, CDR1 LGHNA and CDR2 YNFKEQ. The CDR3 protein is CASSQGTSGRRSTDTQYF. CDR3 in DNA: TGTGCCAGCAGCCAAGGCACTAGCGGGAGACGGAGCACAGATACGCAGTATTTT.

The V and J genes are TRBV15 and TRBJ1-2, with D maybe TRBD1 (5 bases). The CDR3 length is 16 residues. From germline, CDR1 is LNHNV and CDR2 YYDKDF (reference sequence). Trimming took 1 base from V and 1 from J, leaving 13 bases between them. In DNA, the CDR3 is TGTGCCACCAGCAGAGGGCTAGGGACTTTTAACTATGGCTACACCTTC. This sequence encodes CATSRGLGTFNYGYTF.

V is TRBV2 and J is TRBJ2-3; 7 bases are a match to TRBD2. Germline V gene lookup returns CDR1 SNHLY and CDR2 FYNNEI. This CDR3 contains 16 residues. Unmatched junction bases numbered 13, after V lost 6 bases and J lost 4 bases. This chain's CDR3 is CASSPWTAGDADTQYF. The DNA of the CDR3 is TGTGCCAGCAGCCCCTGGACGGCGGGAGACGCAGATACGCAGTATTTT.

The rearrangement links TRBV20-1 to TRBJ2-7, with D perhaps being TRBD1 or TRBD2 (5 bases each). The length of the CDR3 is 13 residues. Germline V lookup: CDR1 DFQATT, CDR2 SNEGSKA (reference sequence). The V end was cut by 3 bases, the J end by 2 bases, with 11 bases between. CDR3: CSASDGGTYEQYF. DNA for the CDR3: TGCAGTGCTAGTGATGGGGGTACCTACGAGCAGTACTTC.

This clonotype was found many times. The chain is built from TRBV4-3 and TRBJ2-3; tentatively, D is TRBD1 (5 bases). Germline V CDR1 and CDR2: LGHNA, YSLEER. V lost 0 bases and J lost 3, with 10 bases in between. The CDR3 has 15 residues. CDR3 bases: TGCGCCAGCAGCCAAGATTACTACAGGACAGATACGCAGTATTTT. Translation: CASSQDYYRTDTQYF.

This clonotype was detected ten times or more. The chain joins TRBV12-3 or TRBV12-4 to TRBJ1-5; no firm D call. CDR3 length: 14 amino acids. V lost 3 bases, J lost 4 bases, and 10 bases lay in between. CDR3 sequence: CASSLGGLNQPQHF. In nucleotides, the CDR3 is TGTGCCAGCAGTTTGGGCGGACTAAATCAGCCCCAGCATTTT.